This T cell receptor beta chain was sequenced in a study of blood T cell repertoires in COVID-19. Study at large: Acute and convalescent COVID-19 specimens originated in the United States, Italy and Spain. T cells, B-cell-depleted T cells, or PBMCs supplied cDNA or gDNA.

In the original workflow: Using reference gene primer amplification, nucleated cell counts were estimated. The assay was immunoSEQ multiplex PCR, and TCRdb's table has in-frame clones only and misses some. That table is the source of V, J and clone size, and D and trimming were worked out from the DNA. The table lists about 140,000 clones, roughly four fifths of them singletons. The CDR3 runs to 17 residues. From germline, CDR1 is SQVTM and CDR2 ANQGSEA. The V segment lost 3 bases and the J segment 2 bases; nucleotides outside the gene matches: 13. This TCR was recovered from a woman aged 60-70 years with acute or convalescent COVID-19. Sequencing was carried out using peripheral blood. This rearrangement joins TRBV29-1 to TRBJ2-3, with 8 bases that match TRBD1. The DNA for the CDR3 is TGCAGCGTTGAGTCGGCTGACAGGGGAGCTCTCACAGATACGCAGTATTTT. Translation gives CSVESADRGALTDTQYF.